This paragraph reports one T cell receptor beta chain. Its antigen remains unknown. The germline CDR1 and CDR2 sequences are LNHDA and SQIVND (reference sequence). V shed 5 bases and J 5 bases; nucleotides not matched to a gene: 16. The CDR3 contains 17 residues. This record comes from a study of T cell responses to AZD1222 COVID-19 vaccine. General study findings and limits: It should be noted that donors were predominantly white British and more often female, and clonal diversity was possibly underestimated.

The data were produced by immunoSEQ multiplex PCR, yet TCRdb's version contains in-frame clones alone and is incomplete. The sample consists of under 95,000 clones, roughly 89% of them appearing once. This sequence was found in an adult who received the AZD1222 COVID-19 vaccine. This chain joins TRBV19 and TRBJ1-1; 8 bases match TRBD1. The specimen was peripheral blood, collected 28 days after the second AZD1222 dose. This chain's CDR3 is CASSVYQGAGAGTEAFF. DNA of the CDR3: TGTGCCAGTAGTGTGTATCAGGGGGCCGGGGCTGGGACTGAAGCTTTCTTT.